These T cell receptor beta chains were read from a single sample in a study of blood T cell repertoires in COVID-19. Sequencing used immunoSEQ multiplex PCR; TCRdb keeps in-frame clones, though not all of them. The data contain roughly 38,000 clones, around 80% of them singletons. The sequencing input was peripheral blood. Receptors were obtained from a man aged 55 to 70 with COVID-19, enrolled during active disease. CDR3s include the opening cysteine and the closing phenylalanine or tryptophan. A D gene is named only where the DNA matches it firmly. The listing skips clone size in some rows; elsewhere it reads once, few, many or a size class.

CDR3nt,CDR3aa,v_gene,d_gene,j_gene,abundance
TGTGCCAGCGAGGCCGGGGGTTCTGGAAACACCATATATTTT,CASEAGGSGNTIYF,TRBV6-5,-,TRBJ1-3,-
TGCGCCAGCAGCCACCCCGGGGGTTCCTACAATGAGCAGTTCTTC,CASSHPGGSYNEQFF,TRBV4-1,-,TRBJ2-1,-
TGTGCCAGCAGCGTATACGGGAGTAACACAGATACGCAGTATTTT,CASSVYGSNTDTQYF,TRBV9,-,TRBJ2-3,-
TGTGCCTGGAGTGGGACAGGCTATGGCTACACCTTC,CAWSGTGYGYTF,TRBV30,TRBD1,TRBJ1-2,few
TGTGCCAGCAGTGACCCTAGCGGGAGTAGGAACATTCAGTACTTC,CASSDPSGSRNIQYF,TRBV25-1,TRBD2,TRBJ2-4,-
TGTGCCAGCAGTTTTCGAAGCGGAGGCTCCTACAATGAGCAGTTCTTC,CASSFRSGGSYNEQFF,TRBV28,-,TRBJ2-1,-
TGTGCCAGCAGCCGTTTAGCGGGAGGGAGCACAGATACGCAGTATTTT,CASSRLAGGSTDTQYF,TRBV4-2,TRBD2,TRBJ2-3,-
TGTGCCAGCAGTTACTTCGGGGTTGGCTACACCTTC,CASSYFGVGYTF,TRBV6-5,-,TRBJ1-2,-
TGTGCCAGCAGTGAAGCGCAGGGACAGCCGAACACTGAAGCTTTCTTT,CASSEAQGQPNTEAFF,TRBV2,TRBD1,TRBJ1-1,-
TGCGCCAGCAGCTCGGGAGGCGGTGAAGGTACTGAAGCTTTCTTT,CASSSGGGEGTEAFF,TRBV5-1,-,TRBJ1-1,-
TGTGCCAGCAGTCGGGGGGCCTATAGCAATCAGCCCCAGCATTTT,CASSRGAYSNQPQHF,TRBV6-5,-,TRBJ1-5,-
TGTGCCAGCAGCCGCCTAGCGGGGACAGATACGCAGTATTTT,CASSRLAGTDTQYF,TRBV11-3,TRBD2,TRBJ2-3,-
TGTGCCTGGAGTCGGGGCAGGGAGGCTGAAGCTTTCTTT,CAWSRGREAEAFF,TRBV30,-,TRBJ1-1,-
TGTGCCAGCAGCTTCTCAGGATTGAACACTGAAGCTTTCTTT,CASSFSGLNTEAFF,TRBV11-2,-,TRBJ1-1,once
TGTGCCAGCAGCCTCCCCGCCGGTGGCGGGACGGCTCATGGCTACACCTTC,CASSLPAGGGTAHGYTF,TRBV7-9,-,TRBJ1-2,-
TGTGCCAGCAGTGAACCAGGGGCCTACGAGCAGTACTTC,CASSEPGAYEQYF,TRBV6-1,-,TRBJ2-7,few
TGTGCCAGCCCGAGGAGGGAGTGGGTAGACACTGAAGCTTTCTTT,CASPRREWVDTEAFF,TRBV6-4,-,TRBJ1-1,-
TGTGCCAGCAGCCAAGAGGTGAGGGTCGGCCGATATGGCTACACCTTC,CASSQEVRVGRYGYTF,TRBV3-1/TRBV3-2,-,TRBJ1-2,-
TGTGCCAGCATGTCACTAGCGGACAATGAGCAGTTCTTC,CASMSLADNEQFF,TRBV7-7,TRBD2,TRBJ2-1,few
TGTGCCAGCAGTGGCCGCTACAGGGGCTATGGCTACACCTTC,CASSGRYRGYGYTF,TRBV28,TRBD1,TRBJ1-2,-
TGTGCCAGCAGCCCAGGGCAGCCCCAGCATTTT,CASSPGQPQHF,TRBV2,-,TRBJ1-5,-
TGTGCCAGCTCACCTCGAACTGCCAGCGGGGCAAATGAGCAGTTCTTC,CASSPRTASGANEQFF,TRBV18,TRBD2,TRBJ2-1,-
TGCAGCGTTGTCCCCTACAACTATGGCTACACCTTC,CSVVPYNYGYTF,TRBV29-1,-,TRBJ1-2,-
TGTGCCGGGTTTGACTCCCCGGGCACTGAAGCTTTCTTT,CAGFDSPGTEAFF,TRBV12-3/TRBV12-4,-,TRBJ1-1,-
TGTGCCTGGAGTGGAGGGGGTACCTATGGCTACACCTTC,CAWSGGGTYGYTF,TRBV30,-,TRBJ1-2,-
TGTGCCAGCAGTGAAGAGGCGGAGGCTTTCTTT,CASSEEAEAFF,TRBV2,-,TRBJ1-1,-
TGCGCCAGCAGCCAAGTTTTCGGGGAATTTTCACCCCTCCACTTT,CASSQVFGEFSPLHF,TRBV4-3,-,TRBJ1-6,-
TGTGCCAGCAGTGCAAGGACAGGGGGGAGGCTTCACACTGAAGCTTTCTTT,CASSARTGGRLHTEAFF,TRBV6-2/TRBV6-3,TRBD1,TRBJ1-1,-
TGTGCCAGCAGCTTGAGCCCGACACCCTCTGGAAACACCATATATTTT,CASSLSPTPSGNTIYF,TRBV5-6,-,TRBJ1-3,once
TGTGCCAGCAGTTCGGACAGGTTAGCCTACAATGAGCAGTTCTTC,CASSSDRLAYNEQFF,TRBV27,TRBD1,TRBJ2-1,-
TGTGCCAGCAGTGGCTGGGACAGGGGGACCGAGCAGTACTTC,CASSGWDRGTEQYF,TRBV13,TRBD1,TRBJ2-7,once
TGTGCCAGTAGTAAGGAGGCAGGCGTCTCCTACGAGCAGTACTTC,CASSKEAGVSYEQYF,TRBV19,-,TRBJ2-7,once
TGTGCCAGCAGCTCCGGGACAGGGGGCATCTACGAGCAGTACTTC,CASSSGTGGIYEQYF,TRBV4-2,TRBD1,TRBJ2-7,-
TGTGCCAGCAGTTTAAGACAGGGCTCCGAAGCTTTCTTT,CASSLRQGSEAFF,TRBV12-3/TRBV12-4,TRBD1,TRBJ1-1,-
TGTGCCAGCAGCCAAGCCCAGCGGGAGGGCCCTTACAATGAGCAGTTCTTC,CASSQAQREGPYNEQFF,TRBV3-1/TRBV3-2,TRBD2,TRBJ2-1,once
TGCGCCAGCGGACAAGGCCCCAATCAGCCCCAGCATTTT,CASGQGPNQPQHF,TRBV5-1,-,TRBJ1-5,-
TGTGCCAGTAGTGTACTAGCGGGAGGCCCAGATACGCAGTATTTT,CASSVLAGGPDTQYF,TRBV19,TRBD2,TRBJ2-3,-
TGTGCCAGCAGCCCTCGGACAGGGCGAAACTATGGCTACACCTTC,CASSPRTGRNYGYTF,TRBV14,TRBD1,TRBJ1-2,-
TGTGCCAGCAGCTTGGCGCTAGCGGGAGCCACCGGGGAGCTGTTTTTT,CASSLALAGATGELFF,TRBV5-8,TRBD2,TRBJ2-2,-
TGTGCCAGCAGCGCCGGGACAGGGACCGGGGCCAACGTCCTGACTTTC,CASSAGTGTGANVLTF,TRBV9,TRBD1,TRBJ2-6,-
TGCGCCAGCAGGGCAGGGGATAGAAATGAAAAACTGTTTTTT,CASRAGDRNEKLFF,TRBV5-1,-,TRBJ1-4,-